The source of this T cell receptor (beta chain) is a study of CD8+CD57+ T cells in acquired aplastic anemia. Looking at the study overall: The sorted CD4+ and CD8+ cells yielded an average roughly 3 ug of DNA. Reads per healthy sample averaged roughly 9.9 million (CD4+) and 11.0 million (CD8+). General observations from the study: Patients and controls shared over 25 CD8+ CDR3 sequences, highly expressed in patients. Levels of CD8+ Simpson's diversity were not significantly distinct in patients versus controls.

Using genomic DNA as the template, TCR beta VDJ and CDR3 profiling was carried out. TCRdb itself ran the reads through MiXCR, one entry per CDR3 protein. The profile shows some 120,000 distinct CDR3 sequences, 40% to 60% of them singletons. The CDR3 totals 11 residues. The germline gives CDR1 SGHDN, CDR2 FVKESK. V was clipped by 2 bases and J by 2 bases, with 0 bases between them. This clonotype was detected many times. The antigen remains undetermined. The rearrangement links TRBV14 to TRBJ1-1; D uncertain. The TCR sequence derives from a human donor in good health, serving as a control. The sequenced sample was sorted CD4+, CD8+, or CD8+CD57+ T cells (not recorded which) from PBMCs. The CDR3 here is CASSQNTEAFF. The CDR3, as DNA: TGTGCCAGCAGCCAAAACACTGAAGCTTTCTTT.